Each of the 29 T cell receptor beta chains below was sequenced from the same sample in a study of blood T cell repertoires in COVID-19. Assay used: immunoSEQ multiplex PCR; TCRdb lists only in-frame clones, some missing. The table records some 390,000 clones, about 91% of them present only once. The sample taken for sequencing was peripheral blood. These receptors were collected from a woman between 35 and 50 years old with COVID-19, enrolled during active disease.

This sequence joins TRBV25-1 and TRBJ2-5, with 7 bases lining up with TRBD2. Germline CDR1 reads MGHDK; CDR2 reads SYGVNS. This CDR3 spans 17 amino acids. V shed 4 bases, J shed 5 bases, and the junction held 16 bases outside the gene matches. The CDR3 protein is CASSAIAGRAGGETQYF. The CDR3 nucleotides read TGTGCCAGCAGTGCTATCGCGGGGAGGGCCGGGGGTGAGACCCAGTACTTC.

This chain links TRBV5-8 with TRBJ2-6; D gene uncertain. The germline V and J ends were trimmed by 2 bases and 2 bases, with 5 bases remaining between them. Germline V gives CDR1 SGHTS, CDR2 YDEGEE. This CDR3 spans 14 amino acids. The CDR3 region has the DNA TGTGCCAGCAGCTTCCAGGCTGGGGCCAACGTCCTGACTTTC. As protein: CASSFQAGANVLTF.

V and J are TRBV6-5 and TRBJ2-2; D may be TRBD1 (6 bases). The CDR3 is 14 amino acids. V was trimmed by 2 bases and J by 4 bases, leaving 8 bases between them. Germline assignment: CDR1 MNHEY and CDR2 SVGAGI. The CDR3 loop is CASSYTGLTGELFF. The CDR3 DNA reads TGTGCCAGCAGTTACACAGGGCTCACCGGGGAGCTGTTTTTT.

The gene calls are TRBV7-9 and TRBJ1-4; D ambiguous. The CDR3 runs to 12 residues. Germline-derived CDR1 and CDR2 are SEHNR and FQNEAQ (reference sequence). V gave up 5 bases and J gave up 7 bases, with 8 bases separating them. The CDR3 protein is CASSTEGEKLFF. CDR3 bases: TGTGCCAGCAGCACGGAGGGTGAAAAACTGTTTTTT.

This clone has more than one count but fewer than ten. This sequence joins TRBV7-3 and TRBJ2-7; no definite D call. Trimming cost V 3 bases and J 6 bases, with 9 bases left between them. CDR1 and CDR2 (germline): SGHTA, FQGTGA. The CDR3 loop spans 12 amino acids. Here the CDR3 DNA reads TGTGCCAGCAGCTTCGCCGGTCGCGAGCAGTACTTC. Amino acid sequence: CASSFAGREQYF. Complete variable domain (other parts from reference TRBV7-3 and TRBJ2-7): GAGVSQTPSNKVTEKGKYVELRCDPISGHTALYWYRQSLGQGPEFLIYFQGTGAADDSGLPNDRFFAVRPEGSVSTLKIQRTERGDSAVYLCASSFAGREQYFGPGTRLTVT.

The chain is built from TRBV5-5 and TRBJ1-1, with unresolved D. The CDR3 contains 17 residues. V gave up 4 bases and J gave up 3 bases, with 22 bases separating them. Looked up from germline, CDR1 is SGHKS and CDR2 is YYEKEE (reference sequence). The CDR3 coding sequence is TGTGCCAGCAGCCCCCTCCGTACAGCCGCTACGCACACTGAAGCTTTCTTT. It encodes CASSPLRTAATHTEAFF.

This clone was observed once. The V call is TRBV30, the J call TRBJ2-7; D may be TRBD1 (5 bases). V lost 5 bases, J lost 1 base, and 9 bases lay in between. Germline CDR1 and CDR2: GTSNPN and SVGIG (reference sequence). The length of the CDR3 is 12 residues. This chain's CDR3 is CAWQAGSYEQYF. In nucleotides, the CDR3 is TGTGCCTGGCAGGCAGGGTCCTACGAGCAGTACTTC.

The rearrangement links TRBV29-1 to TRBJ1-1, with 7 bases matching TRBD1. The CDR3 loop spans 12 amino acids. Germline trimming cut 4 bases from V and 7 bases from J; bases unmatched to any gene: 6. Germline values: CDR1 SQVTM, CDR2 ANQGSEA. The CDR3 loop is CSVGRGLNEAFF. As DNA, the CDR3 is TGCAGCGTTGGAAGGGGGCTAAATGAAGCTTTCTTT.

The chain uses TRBV11-2 and TRBJ2-1; 9 bases agree with TRBD2. The CDR3 length is 15 residues. The V and J ends lost 3 bases and 2 bases, in that order; junction bases with no gene match: 2. Looked up from germline, CDR1 is SGHAT and CDR2 is FQNNGV. CDR3 loop: CASSLSGGTYNEQFF. As DNA, the CDR3 is TGTGCCAGCAGCTTGAGCGGGGGGACCTACAATGAGCAGTTCTTC.

J is TRBJ1-1 and V is TRBV30, with D maybe TRBD1 (6 bases). The CDR3 spans 13 residues. In germline, CDR1 is GTSNPN, CDR2 SVGIG (reference sequence). V dropped 1 base and J dropped 3 bases, with 9 bases sitting between them. The CDR3 DNA reads TGTGCCTGGAGTGCTTCAGGGGACACTGAAGCTTTCTTT. Translated, it gives CAWSASGDTEAFF.

V gene TRBV3-1 (or the pseudogene TRBV3-2) combines with J gene TRBJ1-1; D gene ambiguous. This CDR3 region has 12 residues. Germline V gene lookup returns CDR1 LGHDT and CDR2 YNNKEL (reference sequence). V was pared by 0 bases and J by 7 bases, with 6 bases between. CDR3: CASSQDRGEAFF. For the CDR3, the DNA is TGTGCCAGCAGCCAAGATCGGGGTGAAGCTTTCTTT.

The rearrangement joins TRBV7-2 to TRBJ2-2; D is undetermined. The CDR3 sequence is 12 residues long. Germline V gene sequence: CDR1 SGHTA, CDR2 FQGNSA. Trimming stripped 5 bases from V and 6 bases from J, with 7 bases between. The CDR3 protein is CASSRVPGELFF. The DNA for the CDR3 is TGTGCCAGCAGCCGCGTCCCCGGGGAGCTGTTTTTT. The variable domain in full, with the rest retrieved from reference TRBV7-2 and TRBJ2-2, is GAGVSQSPSNKVTEKGKDVELRCDPISGHTALYWYRQSLGQGLEFLIYFQGNSAPDKSGLPSDRFSAERTGGSVSTLTIQRTQQEDSAVYLCASSRVPGELFFGEGSRLTVL.

The gene calls are TRBV6-6 and TRBJ2-2; D is unclear. The CDR3 is made up of 13 amino acids. Germline loops: CDR1 MNHNY, CDR2 SVGAGI (reference sequence). V lost 2 bases and J lost 7, with 8 bases in between. The CDR3 here is CASSYLAGGELFF. CDR3 coding DNA: TGTGCCAGCAGTTACCTTGCAGGCGGGGAGCTGTTTTTT.

The CDR3 region has the DNA TGTGCCAGCAGTCCATGGACAGGGGTCCCTGGGAACACTGAAGCTTTCTTT. This translates into CASSPWTGVPGNTEAFF. This chain uses TRBV28 with TRBJ1-1; 9 nucleotides align to TRBD1. Unmatched junction bases numbered 11, after V lost 5 bases and J lost 1 base. Germline CDR1 is MDHEN and CDR2 is SYDVKM. The CDR3 covers 17 residues.

The J gene is TRBJ1-3, the V gene TRBV30, with unresolved D. With 2 bases removed from V and 7 bases from J, the gap between germline ends came to 18 bases. This CDR3 spans 15 amino acids. Germline V gene sequence: CDR1 GTSNPN, CDR2 SVGIG (reference sequence). CDR3 sequence: CAWSIEHAGGNTIYF. The CDR3 DNA sequence: TGTGCCTGGAGTATCGAACACGCGGGCGGCAACACCATATATTTT.

This sequence joins TRBV7-3 and TRBJ1-1; the D gene is possibly TRBD1 (6 bases). Trimming shortened V by 0 bases and J by 0 bases, and 8 bases separated the two germline ends. Germline assignment: CDR1 SGHTA and CDR2 FQGTGA. This CDR3 comprises 15 residues. CDR3 loop: CASSLTGTLNTEAFF. DNA of the CDR3: TGTGCCAGCAGCTTAACGGGGACACTGAACACTGAAGCTTTCTTT. The whole variable domain, filled in from reference TRBV7-3 and TRBJ1-1, reads GAGVSQTPSNKVTEKGKYVELRCDPISGHTALYWYRQSLGQGPEFLIYFQGTGAADDSGLPNDRFFAVRPEGSVSTLKIQRTERGDSAVYLCASSLTGTLNTEAFFGQGTRLTVV.

The V call is TRBV11-1, the J call TRBJ1-1; D remains ambiguous. Trimming removed 1 base from V and 1 base from J, with 10 bases in between. The CDR3 covers 15 residues. The germline CDR1 and CDR2 sequences are SGHAT and FQDESV (reference sequence). CDR3 bases: TGTGCCAGCAGCTTAGTTGGAGTCAGGAACACTGAAGCTTTCTTT. Its protein is CASSLVGVRNTEAFF.

The J gene is TRBJ1-1, the V gene TRBV29-1; weak D call: TRBD1 (6 bases). V gave up 3 bases and J gave up 5 bases, with 10 bases separating them. This CDR3 comprises 12 residues. In germline, CDR1 is SQVTM, CDR2 ANQGSEA. The chain's CDR3 is CSVDGGQTEAFF. In nucleotides, the CDR3 is TGCAGCGTTGACGGGGGGCAGACTGAAGCTTTCTTT.

The chain links TRBV12-3 or TRBV12-4 to TRBJ1-1; D is uncertain. The CDR3 is 12 amino acids. The germline V and J ends were trimmed by 3 bases and 4 bases, with 6 bases remaining between them. DNA of the CDR3: TGTGCCAGCAGTTTGAGGGCCACTGAAGCTTTCTTT. As protein: CASSLRATEAFF.

This clone was observed once. The chain has TRBV6-5 and TRBJ1-6; 8 bases are a match to TRBD1. The J segment lost 7 bases and the V segment lost 4 bases, leaving 9 bases of the junction unmatched. Germline values: CDR1 MNHEY, CDR2 SVGAGI. The CDR3 is 16 residues long. The CDR3 bases are TGTGCCAGCAGTTTCCATGACAGGGGTGGAAATTCACCCCTCCACTTT. Translated: CASSFHDRGGNSPLHF.

V is TRBV28 and J is TRBJ2-7, with D maybe TRBD2 (6 bases). Germline V gene sequence: CDR1 MDHEN, CDR2 SYDVKM. V lost 2 bases and J lost 2, with 22 bases in between. The CDR3 runs 18 residues. The CDR3 region has the DNA TGTGCCAGCAGTTTAGAGTCCGGGGGAAGGGCCCCCACCTACGAGCAGTACTTC. Encoded protein: CASSLESGGRAPTYEQYF. The full variable domain, rest sourced from reference TRBV28 and TRBJ2-7, is DVKVTQSSRYLVKRTGEKVFLECVQDMDHENMFWYRQDPGLGLRLIYFSYDVKMKEKGDIPEGYSVSREKKERFSLILESASTNQTSMYLCASSLESGGRAPTYEQYFGPGTRLTVT.

This chain joins TRBV7-2 and TRBJ2-2, with TRBD2 identical over 12 bases. V was pared by 4 bases and J by 4 bases, with 4 bases of the junction left unmatched. CDR3 length equals 16 residues. CDR1 and CDR2 from the germline V gene are SGHTA and FQGNSA. This CDR3 is CASSYSSGGATGELFF. The CDR3 DNA follows: TGTGCCAGCAGCTACTCTAGCGGGGGGGCCACCGGGGAGCTGTTTTTT.

The chain uses TRBV7-9 and TRBJ1-3; 7 nucleotides match TRBD1. Losses at the gene ends were 0 bases for V and 4 bases for J; bases not matched to a gene: 6. CDR1 and CDR2 (germline): SEHNR, FQNEAQ (reference sequence). This CDR3 has 16 residues. The CDR3 spells CASSLALTGAGNTIYF. The DNA of the CDR3 is TGTGCCAGCAGCTTAGCCCTCACAGGGGCCGGAAACACCATATATTTT.

The V call is TRBV7-8, the J call TRBJ1-1; TRBD1 agrees at 8 bases. Germline CDR1 and CDR2: SGHVS and FQNEAQ. This CDR3 is 16 amino acids long. V gave up 0 bases and J gave up 1 base; unmatched junction bases: 4. This CDR3 reads CASSLAPGQANTEAFF. Here the CDR3 DNA reads TGTGCCAGCAGCTTAGCCCCGGGACAGGCGAACACTGAAGCTTTCTTT.

The rearrangement links TRBV5-6 to TRBJ1-5; a possible D gene is TRBD1 (5 bases). V was cut by 4 bases and J by 2 bases, with 19 bases left in between. CDR1 is SGHDT, CDR2 YYEEEE, per germline. The CDR3 totals 17 residues. CDR3 in DNA: TGTGCCAGCAGCCGTAAAACCCAGGGTTTGGGCAATCAGCCCCAGCATTTT. Translation: CASSRKTQGLGNQPQHF.

The chain links TRBV27 to TRBJ1-6; unclear D gene. Per germline, CDR1 MNHEY and CDR2 SMNVEV (reference sequence). The CDR3 covers 18 residues. The ends were cut back, 1 base at V and 6 bases at J, with 19 bases in the middle. For the CDR3, the DNA is TGTGCCAGCAGTTTATTTTACAGCCCCCCCATGGGTAATTCACCCCTCCACTTT. Its translation is CASSLFYSPPMGNSPLHF.

The V and J genes are TRBV2 and TRBJ1-2; D gene uncertain. The CDR3 is 13 residues long. V was trimmed by 7 bases and J by 6 bases, leaving 15 bases between them. The V gene's germline CDR1 is SNHLY and CDR2 FYNNEI. The CDR3 sequence is CASNARGNDGYTF. The CDR3, as DNA: TGTGCCAGCAATGCCAGAGGGAATGATGGCTACACCTTC.

The V call is TRBV28, the J call TRBJ1-2, with 9 nucleotides matching TRBD1. Looked up from germline, CDR1 is MDHEN and CDR2 is SYDVKM. The CDR3 covers 16 residues. V lost 2 bases and J lost 4; bases outside the gene matches: 8. Here the CDR3 reads CASSLVFGTGIYGYTF. The CDR3 DNA reads TGTGCCAGCAGTTTAGTCTTTGGGACAGGGATCTATGGCTACACCTTC.

V is TRBV12-3 or TRBV12-4 and J is TRBJ1-2; D is possibly TRBD1 (5 bases). Trimming shortened V by 5 bases and J by 7 bases, and 8 bases separated the two germline ends. The CDR3 covers 11 residues. The CDR3 loop is CASSPGFGYTF. The CDR3 nucleotides are TGTGCCAGCAGTCCAGGGTTTGGCTACACCTTC.